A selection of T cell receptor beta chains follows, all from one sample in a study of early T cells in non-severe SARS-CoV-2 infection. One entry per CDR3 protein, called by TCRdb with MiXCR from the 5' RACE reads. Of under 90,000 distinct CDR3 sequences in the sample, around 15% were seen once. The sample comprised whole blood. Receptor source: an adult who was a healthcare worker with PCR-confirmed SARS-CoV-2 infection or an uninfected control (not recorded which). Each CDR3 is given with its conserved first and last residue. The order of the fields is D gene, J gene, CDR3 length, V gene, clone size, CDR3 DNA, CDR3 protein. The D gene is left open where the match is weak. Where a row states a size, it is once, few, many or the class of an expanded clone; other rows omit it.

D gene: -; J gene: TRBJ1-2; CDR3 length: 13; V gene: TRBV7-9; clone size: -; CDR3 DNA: TGTGCCAGCAGCTTAAAAAGCACCTATGGCTACACCTTC; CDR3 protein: CASSLKSTYGYTF
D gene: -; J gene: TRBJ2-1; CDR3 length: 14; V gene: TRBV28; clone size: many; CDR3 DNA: TGTGCCAGCAGTCCAGGGCCCCCCTGGGATGAGCAGTTCTTC; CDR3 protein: CASSPGPPWDEQFF
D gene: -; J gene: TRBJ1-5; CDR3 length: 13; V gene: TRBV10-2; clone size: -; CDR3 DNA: TGCGCCAGCAGTGACGGACGCAATCAGCCCCAGCATTTT; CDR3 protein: CASSDGRNQPQHF
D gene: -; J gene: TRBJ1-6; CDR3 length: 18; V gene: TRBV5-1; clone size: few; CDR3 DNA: TGCGCCAGCAGCTTGGAAGCCGGGCGGAGCTCCTATAATTCACCCCTCCACTTT; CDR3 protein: CASSLEAGRSSYNSPLHF
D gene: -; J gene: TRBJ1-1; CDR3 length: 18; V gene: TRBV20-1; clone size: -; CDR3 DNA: TGCAGTGCTAGAGACCAGTCTTACCGGGACCTAATGAACACTGAAGCTTTCTTT; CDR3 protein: CSARDQSYRDLMNTEAFF
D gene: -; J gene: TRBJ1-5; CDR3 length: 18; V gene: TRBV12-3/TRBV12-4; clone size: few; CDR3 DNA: TGTGCCAGCAGCCTTCCGGGAGTCGGCAGTTATAGCAATCAGCCCCAGCATTTT; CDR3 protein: CASSLPGVGSYSNQPQHF
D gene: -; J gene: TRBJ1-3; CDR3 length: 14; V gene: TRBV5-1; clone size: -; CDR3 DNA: TGCGCCAGCAGCTCTGGCGAACTTGGAAACACCATATATTTT; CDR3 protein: CASSSGELGNTIYF
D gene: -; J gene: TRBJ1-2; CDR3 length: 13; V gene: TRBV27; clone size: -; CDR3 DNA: TGTGCCAGCAGCCCCGACAGCAGCTATGGCTACACCTTC; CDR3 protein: CASSPDSSYGYTF
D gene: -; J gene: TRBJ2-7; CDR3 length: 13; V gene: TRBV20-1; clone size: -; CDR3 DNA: TGCAGTGCCCTAAGAGCGGTTTACTACGAGCAGTACTTC; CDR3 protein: CSALRAVYYEQYF
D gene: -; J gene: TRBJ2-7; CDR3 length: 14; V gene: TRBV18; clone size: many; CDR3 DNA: TGTGCCAGCTCGCTCCGGACGGAGGCCTACGAGCAGTACTTC; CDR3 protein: CASSLRTEAYEQYF
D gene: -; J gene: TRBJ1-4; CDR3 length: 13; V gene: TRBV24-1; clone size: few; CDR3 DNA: TGTGCCACCCACAGCTCTTCTAATGAAAAACTGTTTTTT; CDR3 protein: CATHSSSNEKLFF
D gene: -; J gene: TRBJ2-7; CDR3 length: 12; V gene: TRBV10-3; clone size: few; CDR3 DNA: TGTGCCATCAGTGAGAACGACTACGAGCAGTACTTC; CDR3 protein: CAISENDYEQYF
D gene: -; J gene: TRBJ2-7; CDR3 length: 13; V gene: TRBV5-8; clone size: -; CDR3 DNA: TGTGCCAGCAGTCGACAGGTCTTCTACGAGCAGTACTTC; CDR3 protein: CASSRQVFYEQYF
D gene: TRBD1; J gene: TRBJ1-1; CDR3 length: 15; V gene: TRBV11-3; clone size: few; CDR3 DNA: TGTGCCAGCAGCTTAGGGACAGGGAGGAACACTGAAGCTTTCTTT; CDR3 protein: CASSLGTGRNTEAFF
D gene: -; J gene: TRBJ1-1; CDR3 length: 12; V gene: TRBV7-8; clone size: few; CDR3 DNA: TGTGCCAGCAGCTTTCATCACACTGAAGCTTTCTTT; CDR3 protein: CASSFHHTEAFF
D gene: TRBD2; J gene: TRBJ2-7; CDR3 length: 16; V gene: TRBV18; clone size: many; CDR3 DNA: TGTGCCAGCTCATCTTCGACTAGCGGGACTACCTACGAGCAGTACTTC; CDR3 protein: CASSSSTSGTTYEQYF
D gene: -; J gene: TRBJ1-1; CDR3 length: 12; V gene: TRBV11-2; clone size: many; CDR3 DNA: TGTGCCAGCAGCTTCCTCCAGGGGGAAGCTTTCTTT; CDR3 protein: CASSFLQGEAFF
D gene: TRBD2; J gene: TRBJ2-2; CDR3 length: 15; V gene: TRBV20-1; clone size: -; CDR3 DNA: TGCAGTGCTAGAGATGAGCTAGCGGGGGCCGGGGAGCTGTTTTTT; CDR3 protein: CSARDELAGAGELFF
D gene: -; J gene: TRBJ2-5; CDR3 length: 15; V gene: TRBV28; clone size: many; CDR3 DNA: TGTGCCAGCAGTTTATCCTCAACAGGGCTAGAGACCCAGTACTTC; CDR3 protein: CASSLSSTGLETQYF
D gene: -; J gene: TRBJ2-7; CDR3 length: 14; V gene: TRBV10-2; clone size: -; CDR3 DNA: TGCGCCAGCAGTGAGTCCGGGACAAACTACGAGCAGTACTTC; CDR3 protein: CASSESGTNYEQYF